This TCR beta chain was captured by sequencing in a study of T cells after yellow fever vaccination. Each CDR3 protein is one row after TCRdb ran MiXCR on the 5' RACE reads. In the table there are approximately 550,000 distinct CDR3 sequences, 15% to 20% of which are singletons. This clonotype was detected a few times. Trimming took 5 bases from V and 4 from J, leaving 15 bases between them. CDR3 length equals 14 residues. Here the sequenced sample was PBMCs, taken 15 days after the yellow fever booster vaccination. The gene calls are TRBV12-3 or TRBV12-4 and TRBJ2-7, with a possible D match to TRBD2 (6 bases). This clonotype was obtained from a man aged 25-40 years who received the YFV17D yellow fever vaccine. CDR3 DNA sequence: TGTGCCAGCAGTGTCGCCCGGAGGGGATACGAGCAGTACTTC. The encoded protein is CASSVARRGYEQYF.